Shown below are 19 T cell receptor beta chains from a single sample sequenced in a study of shared clonotypes between healthy human individuals. Libraries were prepared by immunoSEQ multiplex PCR; TCRdb keeps only in-frame clonotypes and omits some of them. This table holds some 1 million clones, 65% to 75% found once. Sequencing was performed on memory CD4+ T cells sorted from blood. The subset: CD45RA-negative fraction. These receptors came from a man younger than 30 in good health.

The rearrangement uses TRBV7-8 and TRBJ1-2, with 12 bases matching TRBD1. CDR3 length: 15 residues. J was trimmed by 4 bases and V by 2 bases; bases with no gene match: 2. CDR1 SGHVS and CDR2 FQNEAQ come from the germline V gene. CDR3 residues: CASSLWDRGPYGYTF. CDR3 coding DNA: TGTGCCAGCAGCTTATGGGACAGGGGGCCCTATGGCTACACCTTC.

The V and J genes are TRBV30 and TRBJ2-1; 7 bases match TRBD2. The CDR3 consists of 12 residues. Germline V lookup: CDR1 GTSNPN, CDR2 SVGIG (reference sequence). Trimming cost V 5 bases and J 6 bases; bases outside gene matches: 4. The CDR3 loop reads CAWGRDLNEQFF. In DNA form, the CDR3 reads TGTGCCTGGGGGAGGGACCTCAATGAGCAGTTCTTC.

The gene calls are TRBV19 and TRBJ1-4; D is ambiguous. The CDR3 length is 15 residues. Per the germline V gene, CDR1 is LNHDA and CDR2 is SQIVND (reference sequence). V lost 3 bases and J 3 bases, leaving 11 bases between the germline ends. The CDR3 DNA reads as TGTGCCAGTAGTATCGCGGGAGGCCCTAATGAAAAACTGTTTTTT. Translating gives CASSIAGGPNEKLFF.

The chain is built from TRBV11-2 and TRBJ2-1; perhaps TRBD2 as D (5 bases). This CDR3 spans 13 amino acids. The V gene lost 3 bases and the J gene lost 9 bases, with 12 bases spanning the gap. The germline CDR1 and CDR2 sequences are SGHAT and FQNNGV. The CDR3 is CASSLEGGSEQFF. DNA for the CDR3: TGTGCCAGCAGCTTGGAAGGAGGCAGTGAGCAGTTCTTC.

The chain is built from TRBV5-6 and TRBJ1-6, with TRBD1 identical over 9 bases. The CDR3 is made up of 15 amino acids. Per the germline V gene, CDR1 is SGHDT and CDR2 is YYEEEE. The V and J ends lost 1 base and 9 bases, in that order; junction bases with no gene match: 5. This CDR3 reads CASSLLTGGGSPLHF. CDR3 bases: TGTGCCAGCAGCTTGCTGACAGGGGGTGGTTCACCCCTCCACTTT.

The chain has TRBV2 and TRBJ1-2; maybe TRBD1 (6 bases). The CDR3 is made up of 13 amino acids. In germline, CDR1 is SNHLY, CDR2 FYNNEI. Trimming pared 2 bases from V and 2 bases from J, leaving 6 bases between. CDR3 bases: TGTGCCAGCAGTGAACAGGGGAACTATGGCTACACCTTC. It encodes CASSEQGNYGYTF.

The chain joins TRBV28 to TRBJ2-7, with TRBD1 matching 7 bases. Germline values: CDR1 MDHEN, CDR2 SYDVKM. Trimming removed 3 bases from V and 3 bases from J; junction bases left unmatched: 8. This CDR3 is built from 15 residues. The CDR3 loop reads CASSLHPGQSYEQYF. CDR3 in DNA: TGTGCCAGCAGTTTGCATCCGGGACAGAGCTACGAGCAGTACTTC.

This clone was detected only once. The V and J genes are TRBV28 and TRBJ2-7; 7 nucleotides line up with TRBD2. Trimming cost V 4 bases and J 5 bases; bases outside gene matches: 11. This CDR3 contains 15 residues. From germline, CDR1 is MDHEN and CDR2 SYDVKM. The CDR3 DNA reads TGTGCCAGCAGTTCAGCGGGGAGAGCGATCGACGAGCAGTACTTC. It encodes CASSSAGRAIDEQYF. Using reference TRBV28 and TRBJ2-7 for the parts outside the CDR3, the full variable domain is DVKVTQSSRYLVKRTGEKVFLECVQDMDHENMFWYRQDPGLGLRLIYFSYDVKMKEKGDIPEGYSVSREKKERFSLILESASTNQTSMYLCASSSAGRAIDEQYFGPGTRLTVT.

This chain joins TRBV25-1 and TRBJ2-5; D is possibly TRBD2 (5 bases). CDR1 MGHDK and CDR2 SYGVNS come from the germline V gene. V dropped 7 bases and J dropped 1 base, with 13 bases sitting between them. The CDR3 has 14 amino acids. CDR3: CASITGNSQETQYF. In DNA, the CDR3 is TGTGCCAGCATAACGGGAAATAGCCAAGAGACCCAGTACTTC.

This clone was detected only a few times. The rearrangement links TRBV4-2 to TRBJ2-7; D gene uncertain. The CDR3 spans 11 residues. V gave up 3 bases and J gave up 3 bases, with 3 bases separating them. Germline values: CDR1 LGHNA, CDR2 YNFKEQ. The CDR3 region is CASSQDYEQYF. The CDR3, as DNA: TGTGCCAGCAGCCAGGACTACGAGCAGTACTTC.

This chain connects TRBV28 to TRBJ1-1, with 7 bases identical to TRBD1. The CDR3 totals 16 residues. Germline CDR1 and CDR2: MDHEN and SYDVKM. With 5 bases clipped from V and 1 base from J, the junction kept 10 bases outside the gene matches. DNA for the CDR3: TGTGCCAGCAGTAGCCCCCAGGGGGGTAAGAACACTGAAGCTTTCTTT. It is translated as CASSSPQGGKNTEAFF.

This clone was detected a few times. The V gene is TRBV5-1, the J gene TRBJ2-1; 8 nucleotides align to TRBD1. CDR1 and CDR2 from the germline V gene are SGHRS and YFSETQ. V lost 3 bases and J lost 2; bases outside the gene matches: 7. The CDR3 sequence is 16 residues long. In nucleotides, the CDR3 is TGCGCCAGCAGCTCTGACAGGGGTCGCACCTACAATGAGCAGTTCTTC. Its protein product is CASSSDRGRTYNEQFF.

Notes on this clone: This specimen includes other DNA sequences encoding the same CDR3. The chain is built from TRBV7-2 and TRBJ2-3, with D possibly called TRBD1 or TRBD2 (5 bases each). Deletions cut 5 bases from V and 0 bases from J, with 9 bases between. The length of the CDR3 is 14 residues. CDR1 is SGHTA and CDR2 is FQGNSA in the germline V gene. The CDR3 is CASSRDGSTDTQYF. The DNA of the CDR3 is TGTGCCAGCAGCCGGGACGGAAGCACAGATACGCAGTATTTT. Based on the CDR3 plus reference TRBV7-2 and TRBJ2-3, the full variable domain is GAGVSQSPSNKVTEKGKDVELRCDPISGHTALYWYRQSLGQGLEFLIYFQGNSAPDKSGLPSDRFSAERTGGSVSTLTIQRTQQEDSAVYLCASSRDGSTDTQYFGPGTRLTVL.

The chain has TRBV6-1 and TRBJ1-5, with no clear D. Germline loops: CDR1 MNHNS, CDR2 SASEGT. V gave up 6 bases and J gave up 4 bases, with 16 bases separating them. This CDR3 spans 15 amino acids. The CDR3 loop is CASRPGLVGNQPQHF. CDR3 DNA: TGTGCCAGCAGACCAGGACTGGTCGGGAATCAGCCCCAGCATTTT.

The rearrangement links TRBV5-4 to TRBJ2-3; 7 bases are a match to TRBD2. Germline V gives CDR1 SGHNT, CDR2 YYREEE (reference sequence). This CDR3 contains 15 residues. The trim removed 2 bases at V and 3 bases at J, leaving 6 bases unmatched. The CDR3 is CASSLGLVRTDTQYF. CDR3 coding DNA: TGTGCCAGCAGCTTAGGACTAGTTCGAACAGATACGCAGTATTTT.

The J gene is TRBJ1-5, the V gene TRBV15, with TRBD1 as a possible D gene (5 bases). The V end lost 5 bases, the J end lost 4 bases, and 12 bases lay between the germline ends. The CDR3 is made up of 14 amino acids. Germline CDR1 and CDR2: LNHNV and YYDKDF (reference sequence). The CDR3 region is CATSRTKGNQPQHF. The CDR3 DNA is TGTGCCACCAGCCGCACTAAGGGGAATCAGCCCCAGCATTTT.

This chain connects TRBV5-1 to TRBJ2-7, with TRBD1 matching over 7 bases. The germline V gene has CDR1 SGHRS and CDR2 YFSETQ. The trim removed 0 bases at V and 0 bases at J, leaving 9 bases unmatched. The CDR3 loop spans 17 amino acids. This chain's CDR3 is CASSLALQGKNSYEQYF. CDR3 bases: TGCGCCAGCAGCTTGGCCTTACAGGGGAAAAACTCCTACGAGCAGTACTTC.

V usage is TRBV7-2 and J usage is TRBJ2-2, with D possibly matching TRBD2 (6 bases). Deletions cut 4 bases from V and 0 bases from J, with 9 bases between. Germline lookup yields CDR1 SGHTA and CDR2 FQGNSA. The CDR3 totals 15 residues. The CDR3 is CASSSRLANTGELFF. Written as DNA, the CDR3 is TGTGCCAGCAGCTCCCGACTAGCGAACACCGGGGAGCTGTTTTTT.

The chain has TRBV18 and TRBJ1-5, with D possibly TRBD1 on 5 matching bases. Germline V gives CDR1 KGHSH, CDR2 LQKENI. The CDR3 length is 16 residues. Between the trimmed V and J ends, which lost 3 bases and 2 bases, there was a span of 14 bases. The CDR3 region is CASSPGGSSGNQPQHF. Here the CDR3 DNA reads TGTGCCAGCTCACCGGGGGGAAGTTCGGGCAATCAGCCCCAGCATTTT. The full variable domain, completed using reference TRBV18 and TRBJ1-5, is NAGVMQNPRHLVRRRGQEARLRCSPMKGHSHVYWYRQLPEEGLKFMVYLQKENIIDESGMPKERFSAEFPKEGPSILRIQQVVRGDSAAYFCASSPGGSSGNQPQHFGDGTRLSIL.